Sequencing of this T cell receptor beta chain was carried out in a study of blood T cell repertoires in COVID-19. The study assigned cohorts using participant-reported clinical history. Either two negative PCRs, clearance, or symptom resolution qualified Cohort 3 donors as recovered. Germline V CDR1 and CDR2: MNHEY, SVGEGT. The V and J ends lost 0 bases and 2 bases respectively, with 7 bases between them. This CDR3 comprises 14 residues. In the authors' workflow: Scientists estimated how many nucleated cells there were by amplifying reference gene primers. Some clones are missing from TCRdb's copy, which holds only in-frame ones; the method was immunoSEQ multiplex PCR. The V and J calls and clone size were taken over from that table, and D and trimming were inferred from the DNA. The table includes 150,000 to 200,000 clones, roughly 88% detected once. This clone was recorded a few times.

The rearrangement links TRBV6-2 or TRBV6-3 to TRBJ1-1; no definite D call. The sequence was obtained from a woman younger than 35 who had recovered from COVID-19. The sequencing sample was made of PBMCs or T cells enriched from blood (not recorded which). This CDR3 reads CASSYSGVNTEAFF. The CDR3 bases are TGTGCCAGCAGTTACTCTGGAGTTAACACTGAAGCTTTCTTT.